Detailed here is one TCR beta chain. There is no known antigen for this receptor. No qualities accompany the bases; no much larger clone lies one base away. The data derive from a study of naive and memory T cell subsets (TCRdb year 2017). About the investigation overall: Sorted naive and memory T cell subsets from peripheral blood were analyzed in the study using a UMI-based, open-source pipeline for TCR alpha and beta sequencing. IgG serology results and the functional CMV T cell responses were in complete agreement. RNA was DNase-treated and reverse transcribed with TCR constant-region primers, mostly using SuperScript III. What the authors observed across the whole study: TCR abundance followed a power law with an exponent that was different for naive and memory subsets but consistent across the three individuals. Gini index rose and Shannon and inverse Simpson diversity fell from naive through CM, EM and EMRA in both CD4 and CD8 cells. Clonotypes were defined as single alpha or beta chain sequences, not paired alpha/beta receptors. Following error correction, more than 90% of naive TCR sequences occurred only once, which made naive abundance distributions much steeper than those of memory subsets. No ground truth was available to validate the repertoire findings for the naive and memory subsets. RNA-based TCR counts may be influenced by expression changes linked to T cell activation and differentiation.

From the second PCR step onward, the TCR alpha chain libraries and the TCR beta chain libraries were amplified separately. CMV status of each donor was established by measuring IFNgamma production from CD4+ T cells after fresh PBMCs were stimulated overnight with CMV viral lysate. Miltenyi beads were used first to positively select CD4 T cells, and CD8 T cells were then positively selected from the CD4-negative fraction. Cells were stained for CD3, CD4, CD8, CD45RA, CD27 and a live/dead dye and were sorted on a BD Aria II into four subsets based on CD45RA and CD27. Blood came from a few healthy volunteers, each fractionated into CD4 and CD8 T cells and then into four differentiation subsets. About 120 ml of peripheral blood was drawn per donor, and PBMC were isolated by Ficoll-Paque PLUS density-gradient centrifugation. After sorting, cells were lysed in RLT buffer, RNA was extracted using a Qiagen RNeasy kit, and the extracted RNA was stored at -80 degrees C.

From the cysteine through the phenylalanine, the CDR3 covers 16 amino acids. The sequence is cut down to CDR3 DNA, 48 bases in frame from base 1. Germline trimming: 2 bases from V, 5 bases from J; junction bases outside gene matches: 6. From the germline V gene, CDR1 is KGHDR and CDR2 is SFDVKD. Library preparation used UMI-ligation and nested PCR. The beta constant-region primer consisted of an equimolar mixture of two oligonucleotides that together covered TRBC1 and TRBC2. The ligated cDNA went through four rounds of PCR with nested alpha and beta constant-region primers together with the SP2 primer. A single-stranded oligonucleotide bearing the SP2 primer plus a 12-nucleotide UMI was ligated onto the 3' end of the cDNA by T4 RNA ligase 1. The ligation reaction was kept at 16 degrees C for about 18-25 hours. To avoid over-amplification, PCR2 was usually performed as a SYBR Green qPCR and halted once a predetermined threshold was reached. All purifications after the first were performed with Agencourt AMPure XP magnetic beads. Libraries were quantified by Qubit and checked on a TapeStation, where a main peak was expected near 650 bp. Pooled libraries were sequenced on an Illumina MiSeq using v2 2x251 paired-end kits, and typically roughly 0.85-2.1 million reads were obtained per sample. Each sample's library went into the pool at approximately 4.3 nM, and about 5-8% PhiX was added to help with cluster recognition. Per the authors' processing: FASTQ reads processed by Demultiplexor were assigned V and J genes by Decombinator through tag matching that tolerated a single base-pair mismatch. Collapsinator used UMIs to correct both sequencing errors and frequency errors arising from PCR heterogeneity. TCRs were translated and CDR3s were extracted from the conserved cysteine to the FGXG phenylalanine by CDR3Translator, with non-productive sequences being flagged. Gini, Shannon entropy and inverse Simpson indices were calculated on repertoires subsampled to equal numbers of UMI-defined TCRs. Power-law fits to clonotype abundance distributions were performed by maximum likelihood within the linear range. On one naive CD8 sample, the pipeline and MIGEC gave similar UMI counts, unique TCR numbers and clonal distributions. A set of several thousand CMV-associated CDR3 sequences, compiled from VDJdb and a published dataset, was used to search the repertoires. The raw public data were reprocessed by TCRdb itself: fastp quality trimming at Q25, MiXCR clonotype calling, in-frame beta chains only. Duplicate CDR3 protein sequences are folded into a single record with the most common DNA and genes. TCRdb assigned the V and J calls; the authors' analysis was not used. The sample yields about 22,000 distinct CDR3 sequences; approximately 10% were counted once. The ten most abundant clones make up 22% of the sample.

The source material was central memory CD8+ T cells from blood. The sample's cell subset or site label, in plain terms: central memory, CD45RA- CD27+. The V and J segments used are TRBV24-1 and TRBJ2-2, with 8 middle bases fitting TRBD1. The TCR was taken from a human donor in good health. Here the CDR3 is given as CATSDYRDRWTGELFF. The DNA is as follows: TGTGCCACCAGTGATTACCGGGACAGGTGGACCGGGGAGCTGTTTTTT.